Below, 28 T cell receptor beta chains from the same sample are listed, as sequenced in a study of read filtering for tumor transcriptome and immune sequencing. Molecular barcoded adaptors covering alpha/delta and beta/gamma chains were used on 400 ng RNA. MiXCR, run by TCRdb on the reads, gives a single entry per CDR3 protein. The table shows fewer than 150,000 distinct CDR3 sequences, with approximately 13% occurring only once. Input material: a population of CD138-negative cells sorted from bone marrow. Receptors were obtained from a donor aged 40 or older with multiple myeloma.

This clonotype came up a few times. This may be a read error, as it is one base from a much larger clone. The V call is TRBV18, the J call TRBJ1-5, with a weak D call TRBD1 (6 bases). CDR3 length equals 13 residues. CDR1 is KGHSH, CDR2 LQKENI, per germline. V was trimmed by 6 bases and J by 0 bases, leaving 6 bases between them. The CDR3 region is CASSRGSNQPQHF. CDR3 DNA sequence: TGTGCCAGCTCCAGGGGTAGCAATCAGCCCCAGCATTTT.

In its sample, this clonotype was seen many times. The rearrangement uses TRBV7-2 and TRBJ2-1; 7 bases agree with TRBD1. V was clipped by 0 bases and J by 10 bases; unmatched bases: 6. Germline V gene sequence: CDR1 SGHTA, CDR2 FQGNSA. The CDR3 extends over 14 amino acids. The CDR3 loop is CASSLALTGVEQFF. The CDR3 nucleotides are TGTGCCAGCAGCTTAGCCCTTACAGGGGTGGAGCAGTTCTTC.

This clonotype was counted at least ten times. The chain has TRBV11-3 and TRBJ2-1; D is unresolved. The V and J ends lost 0 bases and 3 bases respectively, with 12 bases between them. In germline, CDR1 is SGHNT, CDR2 YENEEA. The CDR3 is made up of 16 amino acids. The DNA of the CDR3 is TGTGCCAGCAGCTTAGATGGCGGAAAAAGCTACAATGAGCAGTTCTTC. It codes for CASSLDGGKSYNEQFF.

This clonotype was seen repeatedly, ten times or more. The rearrangement joins TRBV19 to TRBJ2-1; the match to TRBD2 covers 13 bases. Germline V gives CDR1 LNHDA, CDR2 SQIVND (reference sequence). There are 16 residues in the CDR3. After removal of 6 bases from V and 5 bases from J, the junction contained 7 bases not matched to a gene. The CDR3 here is CASRAGLAGADNEQFF. Written as DNA, the CDR3 is TGTGCCAGTAGGGCCGGACTAGCGGGAGCCGACAATGAGCAGTTCTTC.

In its sample, this clonotype was seen many times. The chain recombines TRBV20-1 with TRBJ2-1; 9 nucleotides line up with TRBD1. Germline lookup yields CDR1 DFQATT and CDR2 SNEGSKA (reference sequence). The CDR3 is 14 amino acids. V lost 1 base, J lost 8 bases, and 6 bases stayed unmatched. The CDR3: CSARGDDRGDEQFF. DNA for the CDR3: TGCAGTGCTAGAGGAGATGACAGGGGGGATGAGCAGTTCTTC.

This clonotype has only a few counts. The chain has TRBV30 and TRBJ1-5; 7 nucleotides line up with TRBD1. V trimming: 7 bases; J trimming: 4 bases; junction bases outside the gene matches: 7. Germline CDR1 and CDR2: GTSNPN and SVGIG (reference sequence). This CDR3 has 13 residues. CDR3 loop: CAFSGQINQPQHF. The CDR3 bases are TGTGCCTTTTCGGGACAGATAAATCAGCCCCAGCATTTT.

This clonotype has ten or more counts. The chain has TRBV7-9 and TRBJ1-1, with 9 nucleotides matching TRBD1. The V gene end was trimmed by 5 bases and the J gene end by 1 base; junction bases not matched to a gene: 5. The CDR3 consists of 15 residues. CDR1 and CDR2 from the germline V gene are SEHNR and FQNEAQ (reference sequence). In DNA, the CDR3 is TGTGCCAGCAGCCAACAGGGGGCGTGGAACACTGAAGCTTTCTTT. Its protein product is CASSQQGAWNTEAFF.

At least ten counts were recorded for this clonotype. This rearrangement joins TRBV29-1 to TRBJ2-7; D is perhaps TRBD2 (6 bases). This CDR3 is built from 12 residues. The germline V and J ends were trimmed by 4 bases and 3 bases, with 10 bases remaining between them. The germline CDR1 and CDR2 sequences are SQVTM and ANQGSEA. In DNA, the CDR3 is TGCAGCGTTGGGGACTTAAACTACGAGCAGTACTTC. Translating it yields CSVGDLNYEQYF.

This clonotype was detected a few times. The rearrangement uses TRBV5-6 and TRBJ1-3; no clear D gene. The CDR3 consists of 12 residues. The V and J ends lost 0 bases and 5 bases respectively, with 3 bases between them. Germline V gene lookup returns CDR1 SGHDT and CDR2 YYEEEE. The CDR3 sequence is CASSLERNTIYF. The DNA of the CDR3 is TGTGCCAGCAGCTTGGAACGAAACACCATATATTTT.

This clonotype was seen ten or more times. One end of the junction varies from germline; a read error may be responsible. The gene calls are TRBV7-7 and TRBJ2-1; 8 positions agree with TRBD2. The germline CDR1 and CDR2 sequences are SSHAT and FNYEAQ (reference sequence). CDR3 length: 14 amino acids. CDR3 DNA: TGTGCTAGCAGCTTAGAGAGCGGGAGCAATGAGCAGTTCTTC. This translates into CASSLESGSNEQFF.

This clonotype appeared a few times. The chain carries TRBV30 and TRBJ2-1; TRBD1 aligns across 8 bases. Germline V gives CDR1 GTSNPN, CDR2 SVGIG (reference sequence). This CDR3 spans 14 amino acids. V dropped 2 bases and J dropped 4; count of bases not matched to a gene: 4. The CDR3 region is CAWSQDREYNEQFF. The CDR3 DNA follows: TGTGCCTGGAGTCAGGACAGGGAGTACAATGAGCAGTTCTTC.

This clonotype was seen a handful of times. The rearrangement joins TRBV5-1 to TRBJ2-5; D is possibly TRBD1 or TRBD2 (6 bases each). The CDR3 is 16 residues long. V gave up 0 bases and J gave up 2 bases, with 14 bases separating them. Germline CDR1 SGHRS, CDR2 YFSETQ. The CDR3 loop reads CASSLDARGGQETQYF. The CDR3 DNA follows: TGCGCCAGCAGCTTGGATGCCAGGGGAGGACAAGAGACCCAGTACTTC. The entire variable domain, with the rest obtained from reference TRBV5-1 and TRBJ2-5, is as follows: KAGVTQTPRYLIKTRGQQVTLSCSPISGHRSVSWYQQTPGQGLQFLFEYFSETQRNKGNFPGRFSGRQFSNSRSEMNVSTLELGDSALYLCASSLDARGGQETQYFGPGTRLLVL.

This clonotype appeared a single time. Compared with germline, one end of the junction differs, possibly owing to a read error. This rearrangement joins TRBV12-3 or TRBV12-4 to TRBJ1-1; D uncertain. This CDR3 spans 14 amino acids. CDR3 sequence (DNA): TGTGTCAGCACCCAGACACCTGTGGAGACTGAAGCTTTCTTT. The encoded protein is CVSTQTPVETEAFF.

Points on this clonotype: The germline gene is not matched at one end of the junction; a read error may be the cause. The chain couples TRBV20-1 to TRBJ2-3, with D tentatively TRBD2 (6 bases). This CDR3 contains 14 residues. Germline V gene sequence: CDR1 DFQATT, CDR2 SNEGSKA (reference sequence). The chain's CDR3 is CGASWGVSTDTQYF. The CDR3, as DNA: TGCGGTGCTAGTTGGGGGGTTAGCACAGATACGCAGTACTTT.

In the case of this clonotype: This sequence may be a read error, since a much larger clone differs from it by one base. The gene calls are TRBV2 and TRBJ2-1; the match to TRBD2 covers 8 bases. CDR1 is SNHLY and CDR2 is FYNNEI in the germline V gene. The length of the CDR3 is 16 residues. The DNA for the CDR3 is TGTGCCAGCAGGAGGGGTATCGGGAGGGCCGACAATGAGCGGTTCTTC. Translation gives CASRRGIGRADNERFF.

This clonotype was counted at least ten times. V and J are TRBV4-2 and TRBJ1-2; possibly TRBD1 for D (5 bases). Germline V CDR1 and CDR2: LGHNA, YNFKEQ. With 1 base removed from V and 3 bases from J, the gap between germline ends came to 15 bases. This CDR3 comprises 16 residues. CDR3 bases: TGTGCCAGCAGCCAAGTCTTCCGGGGGGAGGACTATGGCTACACCTTC. Protein: CASSQVFRGEDYGYTF.

The V gene is TRBV28, the J gene TRBJ1-5, with a weak D call TRBD1 (6 bases). This CDR3 comprises 13 residues. Germline values: CDR1 MDHEN, CDR2 SYDVKM. V was shortened by 3 bases and J by 9 bases, with 12 bases between the two germline ends. The CDR3 DNA is TGTGCCAGCAGTTTCGGGCAGGGGAGGCCCCAGCATTTT. It yields the protein CASSFGQGRPQHF.

Note on this clonotype: With a much larger clone just one base away, this may be a read error. V and J are TRBV11-2 and TRBJ2-1; D ambiguous. Trimming pared 1 base from V and 2 bases from J, leaving 6 bases between. This CDR3 contains 14 residues. Per germline, CDR1 SGHAT and CDR2 FQNNGV. The CDR3: CASSLGRPYNEQFF. In nucleotides, the CDR3 is TGTGCCAGCAGCTTAGGACGCCCCTACAATGAGCAGTTCTTC.

There are many counts of this clonotype. The J gene is TRBJ2-1, the V gene TRBV7-9; D might be TRBD1 (6 bases). The CDR3 totals 15 residues. Germline V lookup: CDR1 SEHNR, CDR2 FQNEAQ (reference sequence). The V end lost 5 bases, the J end lost 0 bases, and 11 bases lay between the germline ends. In DNA form, the CDR3 reads TGTGCCAGCAGCCCTAAGGGGGTCTCCTACAATGAGCAGTTCTTC. It codes for CASSPKGVSYNEQFF.

This clonotype was seen ten or more times. The gene calls are TRBV19 and TRBJ2-2; D is tentatively TRBD1 or TRBD2 (5 bases each). The CDR3 sequence is 13 residues long. Germline loops: CDR1 LNHDA, CDR2 SQIVND (reference sequence). Trimming took 4 bases from V and 13 from J, leaving 16 bases between them. The CDR3 DNA reads TGTGCCAGTAGTACGGGGAGCCAAAGGGGGCTGTTTTTT. Protein product: CASSTGSQRGLFF.

The table lists this clonotype with many counts. J is TRBJ2-1 and V is TRBV4-1; tentative D call: TRBD2 (7 bases). Trimming stripped 4 bases from V and 7 bases from J, with 20 bases between. CDR3 length: 16 residues. In germline, CDR1 is MGHRA, CDR2 YSYEKL. DNA of the CDR3: TGCGCCAGCAGCCCCGGGGGGCGGACCAACGGAAATGAGCAGTTCTTC. The encoded protein is CASSPGGRTNGNEQFF.

This clonotype was detected many times. The chain employs TRBV5-1 and TRBJ2-2; tentatively, D is TRBD1 or TRBD2 (5 bases each). There are 15 residues in the CDR3. V gave up 4 bases and J gave up 3 bases, with 13 bases separating them. Germline V CDR1 and CDR2: SGHRS, YFSETQ. CDR3 sequence: CASSTVGTDTGELFF. The CDR3 DNA is TGCGCCAGCAGCACCGTTGGGACGGACACCGGGGAGCTGTTTTTT.

This clonotype was observed many times. The CDR3 coding sequence is TGTGCCAGCTCGGACCCGCCCAACGGCTACACCTTC. It codes for CASSDPPNGYTF. The rearrangement uses TRBV6-4 and TRBJ1-2; D uncertain. The V gene lost 8 bases and the J gene lost 8 bases, with 15 bases spanning the gap. The CDR3 has 12 amino acids. Germline CDR1 and CDR2: MRHNA and SNTAGT.

Worth noting for this clonotype: Just one base apart from a much larger clone, this may be a read error. This sequence joins TRBV5-1 and TRBJ2-3; D ambiguous. The V gene's germline CDR1 is SGHRS and CDR2 YFSETQ. CDR3 size: 12 residues. Trimming took 3 bases from V and 7 from J, leaving 9 bases between them. The CDR3 sequence: CASSSSGYTQYF. The DNA of the CDR3 is TGCGCCAGCAGCTCCTCAGGATATACGCAGTATTTT.

This clonotype was seen repeatedly, ten times or more. J is TRBJ1-1 and V is TRBV28; no reliable D call. The germline V gene encodes CDR1 MDHEN and CDR2 SYDVKM. This CDR3 is built from 17 residues. V shed 4 bases and J shed 1 base, with 19 bases lying between them. This CDR3 is CASSSAGLNERNTEAFF. The CDR3 nucleotides read TGTGCCAGCAGTTCGGCAGGACTTAACGAAAGGAACACTGAAGCTTTCTTT.

This chain links TRBV12-3 or TRBV12-4 with TRBJ1-1, with 8 bases lining up with TRBD1. V gave up 6 bases and J gave up 5 bases; unmatched junction bases: 14. The CDR3 has 16 amino acids. In DNA form, the CDR3 reads TGTGCCAGCAGGTCTTACAGGGGGTCGGGTGGAACTGAAGCTTTCTTT. Protein: CASRSYRGSGGTEAFF.

CDR3: CASSLGPGQGTPTDTQYF. DNA of the CDR3: TGTGCCAGCAGCCTGGGGCCGGGACAGGGAACCCCCACAGATACGCAGTATTTT. The chain joins TRBV12-3 or TRBV12-4 to TRBJ2-3; 9 nucleotides line up with TRBD1. J was trimmed by 2 bases and V by 6 bases; bases with no gene match: 15. CDR3 size: 18 residues.

Ten or more counts support this clonotype. The chain carries TRBV5-5 and TRBJ2-3; the D gene is possibly TRBD2 (6 bases). CDR3 length equals 16 residues. The ends were cut back, 6 bases at V and 7 bases at J, with 24 bases in the middle. In germline, CDR1 is SGHKS, CDR2 YYEKEE (reference sequence). This CDR3 is CASIPEFSWRTNTQYF. In nucleotides, the CDR3 is TGTGCCAGCATCCCAGAATTCTCGTGGCGGACTAATACGCAGTATTTT. The complete variable domain, with remaining parts taken from reference TRBV5-5 and TRBJ2-3, reads DAGVTQSPTHLIKTRGQQVTLRCSPISGHKSVSWYQQVLGQGPQFIFQYYEKEERGRGNFPDRFSARQFPNYSSELNVNALLLGDSALYLCASIPEFSWRTNTQYFGPGTRLTVL.